This entry lists 8 T cell receptor beta chains sequenced from one sample in a study of T-cell memory formation after mild COVID-19. In TCRdb, the 5' RACE reads were re-called with MiXCR into one record per CDR3 protein. The table shows about 250,000 distinct CDR3 sequences, with roughly 17% occurring only once. The material sequenced was PBMCs or a T cell subset sorted from them (not recorded which). The receptors here all came from a man aged 18 to 35 who had mild COVID-19 (a few samples of this study predate the infection). Cell type and time point are not known.

This clonotype turned up a few times. CDR3 in amino acids: CASSPSSGNTEAFF. The CDR3 bases are TGTGCCAGCTCACCCTCGTCCGGGAACACTGAAGCTTTCTTT. The chain is built from TRBV18 and TRBJ1-1; D uncertain. V lost 3 bases and J 1 base, leaving 9 bases between the germline ends. The CDR3 totals 14 residues. CDR1 is KGHSH, CDR2 LQKENI, per germline.

The V gene is TRBV5-4, the J gene TRBJ2-3; tentatively, D is TRBD2 (6 bases). Trimming cost V 3 bases and J 1 base, with 15 bases left between them. The length of the CDR3 is 16 residues. CDR1 is SGHNT, CDR2 YYREEE, per germline (reference sequence). The CDR3, as DNA: TGTGCCAGCAGCTCCGGGCGGGACCGCGGCACAGATACGCAGTATTTT. This encodes CASSSGRDRGTDTQYF. Full variable domain (missing parts from reference TRBV5-4 and TRBJ2-3): ETGVTQSPTHLIKTRGQQVTLRCSSQSGHNTVSWYQQALGQGPQFIFQYYREEENGRGNFPPRFSGLQFPNYSSELNVNALELDDSALYLCASSSGRDRGTDTQYFGPGTRLTVL.

In this sample, this clonotype turned up many times. The chain is built from TRBV5-1 and TRBJ1-1; maybe TRBD1 (6 bases). Germline CDR1 is SGHRS and CDR2 is YFSETQ. The CDR3 covers 13 residues. V was shortened by 6 bases and J by 1 base, with 10 bases between the two germline ends. CDR3 in amino acids: CASTQGRNTEAFF. In nucleotides, the CDR3 is TGCGCCAGCACCCAGGGGCGGAACACTGAAGCTTTCTTT.

This chain links TRBV7-2 with TRBJ2-3; a weak D match, TRBD1 (7 bases). The CDR3 runs to 14 residues. Germline CDR1 and CDR2: SGHTA and FQGNSA. The V end was cut by 2 bases, the J end by 5 bases, with 11 bases between. CDR3 in amino acids: CASSLYQGGDTQYF. The CDR3 DNA reads TGTGCCAGCAGCTTATACCAGGGGGGAGATACGCAGTATTTT.

The genes are TRBV7-2 and TRBJ2-1, with D uncertain. Per the germline V gene, CDR1 is SGHTA and CDR2 is FQGNSA. This CDR3 contains 13 residues. V lost 1 base, J lost 10 bases, and 11 bases lay in between. This CDR3 is CASSLDSVGEQFF. CDR3 DNA: TGTGCCAGCAGCTTAGATTCGGTGGGGGAGCAGTTCTTC.

This clonotype was seen a few times. One junction end disagrees with the germline gene, perhaps due to a read error. The chain carries TRBV18 and TRBJ1-1; D ambiguous. The CDR3 sequence is 15 residues long. Per the germline V gene, CDR1 is KGHSH and CDR2 is LQKENI. In DNA, the CDR3 is TGTGCCAGCTCAAGCAAAGGCGCCCTGAAGACTGAAGCTTTCTTT. Residues: CASSSKGALKTEAFF.

The chain links TRBV7-3 to TRBJ1-1; a weak D match, TRBD1 (6 bases). The ends were cut back, 5 bases at V and 4 bases at J, with 14 bases in the middle. This CDR3 comprises 14 residues. CDR1 and CDR2 (germline): SGHTA, FQGTGA. DNA for the CDR3: TGTGCCAGCAGCCTACAGGGTTGGGGCACTGAAGCTTTCTTT. Translated: CASSLQGWGTEAFF.

A few counts support this clonotype. This chain uses TRBV5-1 with TRBJ2-1; 7 nucleotides agree with TRBD1. Germline assignment: CDR1 SGHRS and CDR2 YFSETQ. Trimming removed 4 bases from V and 9 bases from J; junction bases left unmatched: 13. This CDR3 is built from 15 residues. The CDR3 DNA is TGCGCCAGCAGCCAAGCCGGGACAGAATTGGGTGAGCAGTTCTTC. Its protein product is CASSQAGTELGEQFF.